Shown below are 14 T cell receptor beta chains from a single sample sequenced in a study of siplizumab effects on memory and regulatory T cells. The protocol was immunoSEQ multiplex PCR, while the TCRdb copy is restricted to in-frame clones and leaves out a portion. The repertoire holds some 63,000 clones, with 96% as singletons. Sequencing was performed on naive CD8+ T cells sorted from blood. The origin of the receptors is a human donor in good health.

The chain recombines TRBV6-5 with TRBJ1-1; the D is unclear. The CDR3 is 15 amino acids. The germline gives CDR1 MNHEY, CDR2 SVGAGI. Trimming shortened V by 0 bases and J by 2 bases, and 10 bases separated the two germline ends. The CDR3 DNA is TGTGCCAGCAGTTACTCTCAATCTCCAAACACTGAAGCTTTCTTT. Translated: CASSYSQSPNTEAFF.

In the case of this clone: Other nucleotide sequences in the sample specify the same CDR3. The rearrangement uses TRBV19 and TRBJ1-2; TRBD1 matches 10 bases. The germline V gene has CDR1 LNHDA and CDR2 SQIVND (reference sequence). V lost 3 bases and J lost 8; bases outside the gene matches: 12. The CDR3 has 16 amino acids. CDR3 region: CASSILVGDRGNGYTF. DNA for the CDR3: TGTGCCAGTAGTATTTTAGTCGGGGACAGGGGAAACGGCTACACCTTC.

This clone was observed once. The gene calls are TRBV11-2 and TRBJ2-3; D is perhaps TRBD1 (5 bases). The CDR3 covers 15 residues. With 5 bases removed from V and 1 base from J, the gap between germline ends came to 13 bases. Per the germline V gene, CDR1 is SGHAT and CDR2 is FQNNGV. The CDR3 nucleotides are TGTGCCAGCAGCCCCCAGGGTGGCGGCACAGATACGCAGTATTTT. Encoded protein: CASSPQGGGTDTQYF.

The CDR3 DNA reads TGTGCCAGTACTAGCGGCTACGAGCAGTACTTC. Translation gives CASTSGYEQYF. This sequence joins TRBV19 and TRBJ2-7; the match to TRBD2 covers 7 bases. The CDR3 runs 11 residues. J was trimmed by 3 bases and V by 7 bases; bases with no gene match: 0. CDR1 is LNHDA, CDR2 SQIVND, per germline (reference sequence).

The CDR3 here is CASSLGGGAPYNEQFF. CDR3 nucleotides: TGTGCCAGCAGCTTAGGCGGGGGGGCTCCCTACAATGAGCAGTTCTTC. The chain joins TRBV7-2 to TRBJ2-1; 9 nucleotides align to TRBD2. Germline CDR1 SGHTA, CDR2 FQGNSA. V shed 1 base, J shed 2 bases, and the junction held 3 bases outside the gene matches. CDR3 length: 16 residues.

The chain couples TRBV13 to TRBJ2-7; no clear D gene. The CDR3 spans 17 residues. The germline V gene encodes CDR1 PRHDT and CDR2 FYEKMQ (reference sequence). Trimming left V 0 bases short and J 3 bases short, with 18 bases between. The CDR3 nucleotides read TGTGCCAGCAGCTTAGGGCTATTCGGCGGAGAAAACTACGAGCAGTACTTC. Its translation is CASSLGLFGGENYEQYF.

This chain connects TRBV6-6 to TRBJ2-5; unclear D gene. The DNA end is a closer match to TRBJ2-7, so the J assignment may be wrong. This CDR3 comprises 14 residues. CDR1 is MNHNY and CDR2 is SVGAGI in the germline V gene (reference sequence). The CDR3 region is CASSSNRIVYEQYF. Written as DNA, the CDR3 is TGTGCCAGCAGTTCGAACAGAATAGTTTACGAGCAGTACTTC.

The chain joins TRBV6-1 to TRBJ1-1, with 12 bases identical to TRBD1. The CDR3 has 18 residues. V lost 3 bases and J lost 5; bases outside the gene matches: 13. The germline gives CDR1 MNHNS, CDR2 SASEGT. The CDR3 loop is CASSEAPGQGALGTEAFF. The DNA for the CDR3 is TGTGCCAGCAGTGAGGCTCCGGGACAGGGGGCTTTGGGGACTGAAGCTTTCTTT.

The CDR3 sequence: CSVPGQGYEQYF. For the CDR3, the DNA is TGCAGCGTTCCGGGACAGGGCTACGAGCAGTACTTC. The V gene is TRBV29-1, the J gene TRBJ2-7; 9 nucleotides line up with TRBD1. CDR1 and CDR2 from the germline V gene are SQVTM and ANQGSEA. The CDR3 length is 12 residues. V was pared by 5 bases and J by 3 bases, with 2 bases of the junction left unmatched.

V gene TRBV13 combines with J gene TRBJ2-2; the D gene is possibly TRBD2 (6 bases). V lost 4 bases and J lost 8, with 8 bases in between. CDR3 size: 12 residues. Per germline, CDR1 PRHDT and CDR2 FYEKMQ (reference sequence). The CDR3 DNA reads as TGTGCCAGCAGCTCCAGCGGGGGGGAGCTGTTTTTT. Its translation: CASSSSGGELFF.

The chain combines TRBV4-1 with TRBJ1-6; D possibly corresponds to TRBD1 (5 bases). The V end was cut by 1 base, the J end by 10 bases, with 8 bases between. Germline V CDR1 and CDR2: MGHRA, YSYEKL. CDR3 length: 13 amino acids. The DNA for the CDR3 is TGCGCCAGCAGCCAAGCGGGGGGGTCACCCCTCCACTTT. Protein sequence: CASSQAGGSPLHF.

Comment on this clone: Other nucleotide sequences from this sample produce the same CDR3. The chain recombines TRBV6-5 with TRBJ2-2; D may be TRBD1 (6 bases). The CDR3 is 14 residues long. CDR1 and CDR2 from the germline V gene are MNHEY and SVGAGI. V lost 7 bases and J lost 0, with 9 bases in between. DNA for the CDR3: TGTGCCAGCACAGGGGCCGCGAACACCGGGGAGCTGTTTTTT. It translates to CASTGAANTGELFF.

The chain uses TRBV19 and TRBJ1-1; 7 nucleotides agree with TRBD1. The CDR3 extends over 15 amino acids. V lost 6 bases to trimming and J lost 3 bases; unmatched junction nucleotides: 10. Germline V gene data show CDR1 as LNHDA and CDR2 as SQIVND (reference sequence). The DNA of the CDR3 is TGTGCCAGTAGGCGAGGGACAGCAAGAGACACTGAAGCTTTCTTT. This codes for CASRRGTARDTEAFF.

V and J are TRBV19 and TRBJ1-3; TRBD1 matches at 12 bases. Germline V gene lookup returns CDR1 LNHDA and CDR2 SQIVND (reference sequence). V dropped 1 base and J dropped 9; count of bases not matched to a gene: 7. The CDR3 has 16 amino acids. CDR3 DNA: TGTGCCAGTAGTATAGGGGACAGGGGGCCGTGGAGCACCATATATTTT. Protein: CASSIGDRGPWSTIYF.